The 29 T cell receptor beta chains below come from one sample, sequenced in a study of regulatory T cells in long-lasting Graves disease. Construction of TCR beta libraries relied on iRepertoire HTBI primers and on Arm-PCR targeting CDR3 regions. TCRdb reprocessed the multiplex PCR reads with MiXCR, giving one entry per CDR3 protein. The repertoire has about 430,000 distinct CDR3 sequences, roughly a fifth of them found once; the top ten carry 13% to 15%. Time point noted: persistent/refractory GD, antithyroid drugs over 5 years with positive TRAb. The TCR library used RNA extracted from PBMCs. Sequencing used peripheral blood mononuclear cells (PBMCs), obtained when the disease was refractory, from a patient treated with antithyroid drugs. The receptors derive from a female donor with Graves disease.

The table lists this clonotype with a few counts. This chain joins TRBV3-1 and TRBJ2-5; 8 nucleotides match TRBD2. This CDR3 contains 15 residues. Germline V gene sequence: CDR1 LGHDT, CDR2 YNNKEL (reference sequence). V lost 2 bases to trimming and J lost 2 bases; unmatched junction nucleotides: 4. The CDR3 region has the DNA TGTGCCAGCAGCCAAAGTAGCGGGAAGCAAGAGACCCAGTACTTC. The encoded protein is CASSQSSGKQETQYF.

This clonotype was seen repeatedly, ten times or more. This chain connects TRBV7-9 to TRBJ2-5, with 14 bases fitting TRBD2. CDR1 is SEHNR, CDR2 FQNEAQ, per germline (reference sequence). Germline trimming cut 0 bases from V and 6 bases from J; bases unmatched to any gene: 9. The CDR3 is 18 amino acids. The CDR3 sequence: CASSLAGTSGSGSKTQYF. The CDR3 bases are TGTGCCAGCAGCTTAGCCGGGACTAGCGGGAGTGGGTCGAAGACCCAGTACTTC.

The table lists this clonotype with a few counts. The gene calls are TRBV12-3 or TRBV12-4 and TRBJ2-4, with D uncertain. There are 14 residues in the CDR3. V lost 3 bases and J lost 0, with 6 bases in between. The CDR3 is CASSLRQAKNIQYF. The CDR3 nucleotides read TGTGCCAGCAGTTTGAGACAAGCCAAAAACATTCAGTACTTC.

This clonotype has a handful of counts. This rearrangement joins TRBV27 to TRBJ2-2; 11 bases fit TRBD2. This CDR3 has 16 residues. After removal of 7 bases from V and 2 bases from J, the junction contained 6 bases not matched to a gene. Germline V gene data show CDR1 as MNHEY and CDR2 as SMNVEV (reference sequence). CDR3 sequence (DNA): TGTGCCAGCACCCCGACTAGCGGGGTTAACACCGGGGAGCTGTTTTTT. Amino acid sequence: CASTPTSGVNTGELFF.

V is TRBV18 and J is TRBJ2-7, with a tentative D call TRBD1 (7 bases). The CDR3 runs 14 residues. CDR1 KGHSH and CDR2 LQKENI come from the germline V gene. Trimming pared 5 bases from V and 5 bases from J, leaving 16 bases between. The CDR3 loop is CASSFDAGGNEQYF. The DNA of the CDR3 is TGTGCCAGCTCATTTGATGCAGGGGGGAACGAGCAGTACTTC.

The table lists this clonotype with a few counts. This chain connects TRBV19 to TRBJ1-5, with D possibly TRBD1 on 5 matching bases. The germline CDR1 and CDR2 sequences are LNHDA and SQIVND (reference sequence). Trimming cost V 7 bases and J 2 bases, with 12 bases left between them. The CDR3 is 14 residues long. DNA of the CDR3: TGTGCCAGTACCATGGGCAGGGGCAATCAGCCCCAGCATTTT. This gives the protein CASTMGRGNQPQHF.

This clonotype was picked up a small number of times. The chain employs TRBV4-1 and TRBJ1-1, with D perhaps matching TRBD1 (5 bases). The CDR3 contains 13 residues. In germline, CDR1 is MGHRA, CDR2 YSYEKL. The germline V and J ends were trimmed by 4 bases and 7 bases, with 13 bases remaining between them. DNA of the CDR3: TGCGCCAGCAGCCGGGGCCAGGGTATTGAAGCTTTCTTT. It is translated as CASSRGQGIEAFF.

This clonotype was seen only a few times. The CDR3, as DNA: TGCAGTGCTAGTGACCCAAGGGAGAACTACGAGCAGTACTTC. This translates into CSASDPRENYEQYF. V gene TRBV20-1 combines with J gene TRBJ2-7; perhaps TRBD2 as D (5 bases). Trimming took 3 bases from V and 3 from J, leaving 15 bases between them. In germline, CDR1 is DFQATT, CDR2 SNEGSKA (reference sequence). This CDR3 is 14 amino acids long.

At least ten counts were recorded for this clonotype. The gene calls are TRBV12-3 or TRBV12-4 and TRBJ1-5; a possible D gene is TRBD1 (5 bases). The CDR3 is made up of 13 amino acids. Between the trimmed V and J ends, which lost 4 bases and 7 bases, there was a span of 11 bases. The DNA for the CDR3 is TGTGCCAGCAGTTCCGACAGTTACCAGCCCCAGCATTTT. It codes for CASSSDSYQPQHF.

This clonotype occurred a few times. V and J are TRBV13 and TRBJ2-7; possibly TRBD1 for D (6 bases). Germline CDR1 PRHDT, CDR2 FYEKMQ (reference sequence). The CDR3 is 13 amino acids. V lost 5 bases to trimming and J lost 2 bases, with 10 bases between them. CDR3 sequence reads: CASSVTGTYEQYF. The CDR3 nucleotides are TGTGCCAGCAGCGTGACAGGAACCTACGAGCAGTACTTC.

This clonotype appeared a few times. The chain has TRBV6-1 and TRBJ1-2, with TRBD1 matching 8 bases. The CDR3 totals 15 residues. The germline gives CDR1 MNHNS, CDR2 SASEGT. V was pared by 5 bases and J by 4 bases, with 9 bases of the junction left unmatched. CDR3 region: CASSLQGRGPYGYTF. CDR3 DNA sequence: TGTGCCAGCAGTCTGCAAGGCAGGGGGCCCTATGGCTACACCTTC.

This clonotype has ten or more counts. The genes are TRBV27 and TRBJ1-2; unclear D gene. From germline, CDR1 is MNHEY and CDR2 SMNVEV (reference sequence). V lost 5 bases to trimming and J lost 3 bases, with 7 bases between them. The CDR3 totals 12 residues. CDR3 sequence (DNA): TGTGCCAGCAGTGGACCGGACTATGGCTACACCTTC. The encoded protein is CASSGPDYGYTF.

This clonotype was recorded at least ten times. The V call is TRBV2, the J call TRBJ2-7; 10 nucleotides match TRBD2. The germline CDR1 and CDR2 sequences are SNHLY and FYNNEI. The J segment lost 6 bases and the V segment lost 6 bases, leaving 5 bases of the junction unmatched. The CDR3 contains 13 residues. The CDR3 DNA reads TGTGCCAGCAGATTCGGGACTAGCGTCGAGCAGTACTTC. Translation: CASRFGTSVEQYF.

This clonotype has at least ten counts. The chain uses TRBV7-9 and TRBJ2-5, with a tentative D call TRBD1 (6 bases). Germline values: CDR1 SEHNR, CDR2 FQNEAQ (reference sequence). V was shortened by 3 bases and J by 6 bases, with 8 bases between the two germline ends. The CDR3 is 12 amino acids. The CDR3 loop is CASSFQGQTQYF. In DNA, the CDR3 is TGTGCCAGCAGCTTTCAGGGGCAGACCCAGTACTTC.

In this sample, this clonotype turned up a few times. The V call is TRBV18, the J call TRBJ1-5; no firm D call. V lost 6 bases and J 0 bases, leaving 12 bases between the germline ends. CDR1 and CDR2 from the germline V gene are KGHSH and LQKENI. The CDR3 runs to 15 residues. The CDR3 protein is CASSPRRDSNQPQHF. CDR3 in DNA: TGTGCCAGCTCTCCTAGACGGGATAGCAATCAGCCCCAGCATTTT.

This clonotype was counted many times. The V gene is TRBV3-1, the J gene TRBJ1-6; tentative D call: TRBD1 (5 bases). The CDR3 sequence is 15 residues long. The germline V and J ends were trimmed by 0 bases and 7 bases, with 10 bases remaining between them. Looked up from germline, CDR1 is LGHDT and CDR2 is YNNKEL (reference sequence). The CDR3, as DNA: TGTGCCAGCAGCCAAGATACCAGGGAAAATTCACCCCTCCACTTT. Protein: CASSQDTRENSPLHF.

This clonotype occurred many times. The rearrangement uses TRBV20-1 and TRBJ1-1; 9 bases match TRBD1. Losses at the gene ends were 3 bases for V and 4 bases for J; bases not matched to a gene: 3. From germline, CDR1 is DFQATT and CDR2 SNEGSKA (reference sequence). The CDR3 spans 13 residues. DNA for the CDR3: TGCAGTGCTAGTGCGACAGGGGGCACTGAAGCTTTCTTT. Encoded protein: CSASATGGTEAFF.

The gene calls are TRBV20-1 and TRBJ2-2; the D gene could be TRBD1 or TRBD2 (7 bases each). This CDR3 has 14 amino acids. Trimming stripped 6 bases from V and 6 bases from J, with 17 bases between. Germline CDR1 is DFQATT and CDR2 is SNEGSKA (reference sequence). CDR3 coding DNA: TGCAGTGCCAAGGCCCCAGGGGGGGCCGGGGAGCTGTTTTTT. It translates to CSAKAPGGAGELFF.

There are many counts of this clonotype. CDR3 loop: CASSGMAGVYEQYF. In DNA form, the CDR3 reads TGTGCCAGCAGTGGGATGGCAGGGGTCTACGAGCAGTACTTC. The chain has TRBV6-1 and TRBJ2-7; possibly TRBD1 for D (6 bases). The CDR3 has 14 residues. V dropped 4 bases and J dropped 3 bases, with 13 bases sitting between them. The V gene's germline CDR1 is MNHNS and CDR2 SASEGT.

A word on this clonotype: A much larger clone differs from this one at a single base, so this may be a read error. V and J are TRBV7-2 and TRBJ1-2; D not resolved. CDR3 length: 11 amino acids. CDR1 and CDR2 (germline): SGHTA, FQGNSA. This chain's CDR3 is CAGSPGWGYTF. For the CDR3, the DNA is TGTGCCGGCAGCCCAGGCTGGGGCTACACCTTC. Full variable domain (rest looked up from reference TRBV7-2 and TRBJ1-2): GAGVSQSPSNKVTEKGKDVELRCDPISGHTALYWYRQSLGQGLEFLIYFQGNSAPDKSGLPSDRFSAERTGGSVSTLTIQRTQQEDSAVYLCAGSPGWGYTFGSGTRLTVV.

This clonotype was recorded only once. This rearrangement joins TRBV11-3 to TRBJ2-1; D may be TRBD1 or TRBD2 (7 bases each). V lost 5 bases to trimming and J lost 7 bases, with 12 bases between them. The CDR3 runs to 13 residues. Looked up from germline, CDR1 is SGHNT and CDR2 is YENEEA. The CDR3: CASSPQGGNEQFF. The CDR3 region has the DNA TGTGCCAGCAGCCCCCAGGGGGGGAATGAGCAGTTCTTC.

The chain employs TRBV20-1 and TRBJ2-7; D might be TRBD1 or TRBD2, each matching 5 bases. The germline V and J ends were trimmed by 3 bases and 0 bases, with 18 bases remaining between them. The CDR3 is 16 amino acids. Per germline, CDR1 DFQATT and CDR2 SNEGSKA (reference sequence). The CDR3 loop is CSARLFGTASSYEQYF. CDR3 bases: TGCAGTGCTAGGCTCTTCGGGACGGCGAGCTCCTACGAGCAGTACTTC.

J is TRBJ1-2 and V is TRBV27, with D hard to call. CDR3 length equals 14 residues. Germline values: CDR1 MNHEY, CDR2 SMNVEV (reference sequence). Trimming removed 3 bases from V and 2 bases from J, with 10 bases in between. The CDR3 here is CASSFSRLNYGYTF. The CDR3 DNA reads TGTGCCAGCAGTTTCTCCAGGCTAAACTATGGCTACACCTTC.

A remark on this clonotype: This may stem from a read error, because a much larger clone lies one nucleotide away. CDR3 in DNA: TGTGCCTGCACTCCGCCCCGGGGAGGGCACACTGAAGCTTTCTTT. The encoded protein is CACTPPRGGHTEAFF. The rearrangement joins TRBV28 to TRBJ1-1; D gene unclear. Trimming took 11 bases from V and 3 from J, leaving 22 bases between them. The germline CDR1 and CDR2 sequences are MDHEN and SYDVKM. CDR3 length equals 15 residues.

This clonotype was counted only a few times. The chain carries TRBV18 and TRBJ1-6, with 9 bases aligning to TRBD1. The CDR3 is 14 amino acids. Germline V gives CDR1 KGHSH, CDR2 LQKENI. After removal of 5 bases from V and 10 bases from J, the junction contained 6 bases not matched to a gene. In nucleotides, the CDR3 is TGTGCCAGCTCAAGACAGGGGGATCGGTCACCCCTCCACTTT. Its protein product is CASSRQGDRSPLHF.

This sequence joins TRBV20-1 and TRBJ2-3, with 10 bases matching TRBD1. V trimming: 6 bases; J trimming: 0 bases; junction bases outside the gene matches: 9. The length of the CDR3 is 16 residues. In germline, CDR1 is DFQATT, CDR2 SNEGSKA (reference sequence). The CDR3 nucleotides are TGCAGTGCCCTGGACAGGGGGGGAACTAGCACAGATACGCAGTATTTT. The encoded protein is CSALDRGGTSTDTQYF.

This clonotype was observed many times. The chain carries TRBV28 and TRBJ2-5; TRBD1 matches at 8 bases. The CDR3 contains 15 residues. Germline values: CDR1 MDHEN, CDR2 SYDVKM. V gave up 10 bases and J gave up 7 bases; unmatched junction bases: 17. As DNA, the CDR3 is TGTGCCATCACACCCCTCGACAGGGGCGCAGGGACCCAGTACTTC. Protein product: CAITPLDRGAGTQYF.

This clonotype was picked up a small number of times. The chain employs TRBV6-1 and TRBJ1-2; D is undetermined. The germline V gene has CDR1 MNHNS and CDR2 SASEGT. Between the trimmed V and J ends, which lost 7 bases and 4 bases, there was a span of 10 bases. This CDR3 region has 12 residues. CDR3 in DNA: TGTGCCAGCATGACACTGACCTATGGCTACACCTTC. Amino acids: CASMTLTYGYTF.

This clonotype occurred many times. The chain links TRBV28 to TRBJ1-1; maybe TRBD1 (5 bases). This CDR3 is 13 amino acids long. Per germline, CDR1 MDHEN and CDR2 SYDVKM. Trimming stripped 4 bases from V and 4 bases from J, with 10 bases between. The CDR3 loop is CASSSRQITEAFF. CDR3 coding DNA: TGTGCCAGCAGTTCCCGACAGATCACTGAAGCTTTCTTT.